This is a list of T cell receptor beta chains from one sample in a study of OX40 agonist ivuxolimab in advanced cancers. Repertoires were generated with immunoSEQ multiplex PCR, while TCRdb's copy carries only in-frame clones and drops some. This sample has more than 70,000 clones; about 85% occur once, and the top ten carry about 0.57%. This sample comprised CD4+ or CD8+ T cells sorted from blood, obtained in a trial of the OX40 agonist ivuxolimab. The origin of the receptors is an adult with an advanced solid tumor such as melanoma, head and neck, liver or kidney cancer. Each CDR3 is given with its conserved first and last residue. D genes are given only for firm matches. Clone sizes are given selectively: once, few, many, or a class where the clone is expanded.

clone size: -; J gene: TRBJ2-5; D gene: -; V gene: TRBV21-1; CDR3 protein: CASRHTPETQYF; CDR3 DNA: TGTGCCAGCAGACACACACCGGAGACCCAGTACTTC
clone size: -; J gene: TRBJ1-3; D gene: TRBD1; V gene: TRBV7-9; CDR3 protein: CASSLGQGGNTIYF; CDR3 DNA: TGTGCCAGCAGCTTGGGACAGGGGGGAAACACCATATATTTT
clone size: -; J gene: TRBJ2-5; D gene: -; V gene: TRBV5-4; CDR3 protein: CASSWGTETQYF; CDR3 DNA: TGTGCCAGCAGCTGGGGGACGGAGACCCAGTACTTC
clone size: -; J gene: TRBJ2-3; D gene: TRBD2; V gene: TRBV7-2; CDR3 protein: CASSPQTSGGRGFF; CDR3 DNA: TGTGCCAGCAGCCCCCAAACTAGCGGGGGGCGGGGATTTTTT
clone size: many; J gene: TRBJ2-7; D gene: -; V gene: TRBV28; CDR3 protein: CASTGNDEQYF; CDR3 DNA: TGTGCCAGTACAGGGAACGACGAGCAGTACTTC
clone size: -; J gene: TRBJ1-1; D gene: -; V gene: TRBV6-5; CDR3 protein: CASSRDFMNTEAFF; CDR3 DNA: TGTGCCAGCAGCCGGGACTTCATGAACACTGAAGCTTTCTTT
clone size: once; J gene: TRBJ1-2; D gene: -; V gene: TRBV25-1; CDR3 protein: CASSASGAAYGYTF; CDR3 DNA: TGTGCCAGCAGTGCGAGTGGGGCAGCTTATGGCTACACCTTC
clone size: -; J gene: TRBJ2-6; D gene: -; V gene: TRBV9; CDR3 protein: CASSARPGTFTGANVLTF; CDR3 DNA: TGTGCCAGCAGCGCTCGTCCCGGGACATTCACTGGGGCCAACGTCCTGACTTTC
clone size: once; J gene: TRBJ1-2; D gene: TRBD1; V gene: TRBV5-5; CDR3 protein: CASRVPGQGAGGYTF; CDR3 DNA: TGTGCCAGCAGAGTACCGGGACAGGGGGCCGGCGGCTACACCTTC
clone size: -; J gene: TRBJ1-5; D gene: TRBD1; V gene: TRBV19; CDR3 protein: CASSARQGVSNQPQHF; CDR3 DNA: TGTGCCAGTAGTGCGAGACAGGGGGTCAGCAATCAGCCCCAGCATTTT
clone size: -; J gene: TRBJ2-7; D gene: TRBD2; V gene: TRBV11-3; CDR3 protein: CASSLGAGGSYEQYF; CDR3 DNA: TGTGCCAGCAGCTTAGGAGCGGGAGGTTCCTACGAGCAGTACTTC
clone size: -; J gene: TRBJ2-7; D gene: TRBD2; V gene: TRBV4-1; CDR3 protein: CASSQGPLGGSYEQYF; CDR3 DNA: TGCGCCAGCAGCCAAGGCCCCCTGGGGGGGTCCTACGAGCAGTACTTC
clone size: -; J gene: TRBJ1-1; D gene: TRBD1; V gene: TRBV25-1; CDR3 protein: CASSESVRGAFF; CDR3 DNA: TGTGCCAGCAGTGAATCGGTCAGGGGGGCTTTCTTT
clone size: -; J gene: TRBJ2-2; D gene: -; V gene: TRBV25-1; CDR3 protein: CASSDPGYPAGELFF; CDR3 DNA: TGTGCCAGCAGTGATCCCGGCTACCCGGCCGGGGAGCTGTTTTTT
clone size: -; J gene: TRBJ2-1; D gene: -; V gene: TRBV5-4; CDR3 protein: CASSLKISQHNEQFF; CDR3 DNA: TGTGCCAGCAGCTTGAAGATTAGCCAGCACAATGAGCAGTTCTTC
clone size: -; J gene: TRBJ2-3; D gene: -; V gene: TRBV19; CDR3 protein: CAASPGSSPPDTQYF; CDR3 DNA: TGTGCCGCAAGCCCGGGTTCCTCCCCACCCGATACGCAGTATTTT
clone size: once; J gene: TRBJ2-1; D gene: TRBD2; V gene: TRBV6-5; CDR3 protein: CASWREGHNEQFF; CDR3 DNA: TGTGCCAGCTGGCGGGAGGGGCATAATGAGCAGTTCTTC